Sequencing of this TCR beta chain was carried out in a study of graft-versus-host responses after intestinal transplantation. Germline-derived CDR1 and CDR2 are SGHVS and FNYEAQ. After removal of 5 bases from V and 0 bases from J, the junction contained 5 bases not matched to a gene. CDR3 length: 17 residues. Data came from immunoSEQ multiplex PCR; TCRdb stores just in-frame clones and leaves some out. The sample lists over 10,000 clones, almost 85% occurring once. The receptor was derived from a human patient who received an intestinal transplant, so some T cells may come from the graft donor. V gene TRBV7-6 combines with J gene TRBJ2-1; TRBD2 matches at 12 bases. The sequencing here drew on PBMCs, taken after intestinal transplantation. CDR3 in DNA: TGTGCCAGCAGCCGCGGACTAGCGGGGAGCTCCTACAATGAGCAGTTCTTC. This encodes CASSRGLAGSSYNEQFF.